This T cell receptor (beta chain) appears in the sequencing data of a study of T cell repertoires in cytomegalovirus infection. Study overall: From public TCR beta signatures came an indication of both CMV infection and matching HLA type. Study-wide points: Ex vivo, HLA-C-restricted CMV-specific TCR beta clonotypes prevailed over the rest of the response.

A remark on this clonotype: Its antigen is not identified. The junction shows a germline mismatch at one end, possibly a read error.

TCRdb used MiXCR to reprocess the reads, holding one entry per CDR3 protein. Altogether 84,000 or so distinct CDR3 sequences are present, about half being singletons, with the ten largest covering roughly 93%. Sequenced here: CD8+ T cells from cultured PBMCs, sampled from culture after CMV antigen stimulation. The source of this sequence is a human donor in good health (CMV status not recorded). Some clones in this sample may be carry-over from other donors' samples.

CDR3 DNA sequence: TGTGCCAGCGGCCAAGATCGGGGGATCGGGTACTATGGCTACACCTTC. It specifies CASGQDRGIGYYGYTF. The V call is TRBV4-2, the J call TRBJ1-2; perhaps TRBD1 as D (5 bases). The germline V gene has CDR1 LGHNA and CDR2 YNFKEQ. There are 16 residues in the CDR3.